This TCR beta chain was found in a study of blood T cell repertoires in COVID-19 (dated by TCRdb to 2020 to 2022). As for the study more broadly: Samples from collaborators originated in the United States, Italy and Spain and spanned both the acute and convalescent phases of COVID-19. The repertoires were released in a freely available public database intended as a resource for research on the immune response to SARS-CoV-2. Deeply sampled blood TCRbeta repertoires from subjects exposed to, actively infected with, or recovered from COVID-19 were included in the dataset. Where HLA class I and class II types were available, the types were taken from metadata supplied by the sample provider, not from assay-based typing. A de-identified subject ID, COVID-19 status, age in years and sex were almost always included in the sample metadata. Samples were obtained from the ongoing ImmuneRACE study (first 160 participants) and from some 1,300 subjects provided by 6 global collaborators. The prospective study material was composed of cDNA or gDNA derived from T cells, B-cell-depleted T cells, or PBMCs. Broader findings and caveats from the paper: How much clinical and demographic metadata was included differed by source and by participant, and the metadata was provided uncurated.

TCRbeta CDR3 regions were amplified from genomic DNA using the immunoSEQ Assay, a bias-controlled multiplex PCR. The study's own analysis went as follows. The number of nucleated cells in each sample was estimated by amplification of reference gene primers within the assay. To quantify the absolute abundance of each unique TCRbeta CDR3 rearrangement, sequence reads were collapsed and filtered. Productive Simpson clonality was computed per sample as the square root of Simpson's diversity index over productive rearrangements. In TCRdb, the immuneACCESS table is reduced to in-frame sequences with V and J assigned. These tables do not hold every clone; where another copy was compared, an unresolved V gene accounts for under half, and the others remain unexplained. That table supplies the V and J calls and clone size; D and trimming were determined from the DNA. Here the sample has about 140,000 clones; more than 85% occur a single time. The top ten hold 5% to 6% of the sample.

The CDR3, cysteine through phenylalanine, is 13 amino acids long. Left in the record is the CDR3 DNA by itself, 39 bases read in frame from the first base. Reading the germline V gene gives CDR1 MDHEN and CDR2 SYDVKM. Between the V and J ends, shortened by 4 bases and 6 bases respectively, the junction contains 13 bases. Each collaborating institution followed its own protocols to collect whole blood in K2EDTA tubes. Collaborator samples were shipped for TCRbeta analysis as frozen whole blood, isolated PBMCs, or DNA extracted from either sample type. Points on this clone: Its binding antigen is unknown. Base qualities are not provided; no much larger clone lies one nucleotide away.

The V and J segments used are TRBV28 and TRBJ2-7; 6 matching bases give a weak D call of TRBD2. The sequence was obtained from a human donor in a cohort sampled during active COVID-19. The source material was peripheral blood. The DNA sequence reads TGTGCCAGCAGTTCCCCCATGGGGGGCGAGCAGTACTTC. Translated, this gives CASSSPMGGEQYF.